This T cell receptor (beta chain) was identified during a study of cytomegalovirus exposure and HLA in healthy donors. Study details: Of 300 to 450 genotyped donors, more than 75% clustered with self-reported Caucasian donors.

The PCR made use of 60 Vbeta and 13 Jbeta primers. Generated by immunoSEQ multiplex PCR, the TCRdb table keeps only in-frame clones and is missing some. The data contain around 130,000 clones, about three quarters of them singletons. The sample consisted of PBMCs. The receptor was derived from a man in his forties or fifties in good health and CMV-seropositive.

CDR3 nucleotides: TGCGCCAGCAGAGAGTCCGGGACAGGGAACACTGAAGCTTTCTTT. Translated, it gives CASRESGTGNTEAFF. This chain connects TRBV5-1 to TRBJ1-1, with 8 bases identical to TRBD1. V gave up 5 bases and J gave up 1 base; unmatched junction bases: 7. The CDR3 totals 15 residues. The germline V gene has CDR1 SGHRS and CDR2 YFSETQ.